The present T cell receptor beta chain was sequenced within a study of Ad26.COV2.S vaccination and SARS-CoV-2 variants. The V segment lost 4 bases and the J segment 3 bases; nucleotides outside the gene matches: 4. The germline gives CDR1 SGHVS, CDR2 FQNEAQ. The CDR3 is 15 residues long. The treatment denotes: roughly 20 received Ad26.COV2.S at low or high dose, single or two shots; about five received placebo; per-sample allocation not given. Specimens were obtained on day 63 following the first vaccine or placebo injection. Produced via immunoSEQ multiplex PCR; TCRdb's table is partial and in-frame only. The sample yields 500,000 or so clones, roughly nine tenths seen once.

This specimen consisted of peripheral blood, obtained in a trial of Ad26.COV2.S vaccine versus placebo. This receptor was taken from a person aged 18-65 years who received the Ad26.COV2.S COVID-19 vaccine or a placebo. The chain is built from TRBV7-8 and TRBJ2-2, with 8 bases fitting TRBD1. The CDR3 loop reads CASSSRQGYTGELFF. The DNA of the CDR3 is TGTGCCAGCAGCTCGCGACAGGGGTACACCGGGGAGCTGTTTTTT.